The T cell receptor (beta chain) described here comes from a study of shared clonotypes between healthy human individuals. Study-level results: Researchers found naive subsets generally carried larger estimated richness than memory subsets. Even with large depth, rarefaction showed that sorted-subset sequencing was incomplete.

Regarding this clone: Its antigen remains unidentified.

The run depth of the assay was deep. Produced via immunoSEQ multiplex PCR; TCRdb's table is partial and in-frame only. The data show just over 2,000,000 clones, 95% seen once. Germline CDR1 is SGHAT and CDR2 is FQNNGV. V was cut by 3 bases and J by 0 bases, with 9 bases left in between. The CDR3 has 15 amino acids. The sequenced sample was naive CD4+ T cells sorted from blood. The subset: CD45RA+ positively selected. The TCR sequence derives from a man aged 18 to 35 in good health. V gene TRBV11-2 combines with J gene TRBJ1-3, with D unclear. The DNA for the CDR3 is TGTGCCAGCAGCTTCCGGAGACTCTCTGGAAACACCATATATTTT. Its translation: CASSFRRLSGNTIYF.